This T cell receptor (beta chain) was found in a study of blood T cells in healthy people across ages. The V and J ends lost 0 bases and 7 bases, in that order; junction bases with no gene match: 11. CDR1 is LGHNA, CDR2 YSLEER, per germline. This CDR3 has 17 amino acids. PCR was performed a second time for roughly 7 to 11 cycles using a sample-barcoded 5' primer and a J-beta primer mix. MiXCR was run by TCRdb on the 5' RACE reads, yielding one entry per CDR3 protein. The repertoire includes 700,000 to 950,000 distinct CDR3 sequences, 35% to 45% of them detected once, and approximately 22% sits in the top ten. Healthy Caucasians from Russia aged roughly 6 to 90 served as donors. With regard to this clonotype: Its specificity is not known.

Points from the study as a whole: Naive and antigen-experienced cells could not be conclusively compared, given unsorted PBMCs. Diversity was estimated from one million T cells, and these estimates were considered underestimates. Long-lived and aged donors differed, with more naive CD4+ cells and higher diversity in the long-lived.

The receptor was derived from a woman aged 55-69 years in good health. Sample: blood. This chain joins TRBV4-3 and TRBJ2-1; 8 bases fit TRBD2. CDR3 loop: CASSQDGSGRSKNEQFF. The CDR3 nucleotides are TGCGCCAGCAGCCAAGATGGAAGCGGGAGATCAAAAAATGAGCAGTTCTTC.